Below, 32 T cell receptor beta chains from the same sample are listed, as sequenced in a study of T cells in Graves' hyperthyroidism and ophthalmopathy. What was amplified from RNA transcripts were TCR beta CDR3 regions. HTBI primers were used for first-round RT-PCR of the TCR CDR3. TCRdb processed the multiplex PCR reads anew with MiXCR; each CDR3 protein has one entry. The repertoire holds over 150,000 distinct CDR3 sequences, approximately 15% seen once, with roughly 30% in the top ten. The sample taken for sequencing was blood. The receptor source for this set is a woman in her 50s with Graves' hyperthyroidism.

The gene calls are TRBV4-1 and TRBJ1-6; D is undetermined. V dropped 7 bases and J dropped 7 bases, with 17 bases sitting between them. The CDR3 runs to 15 residues. Per the germline V gene, CDR1 is MGHRA and CDR2 is YSYEKL. CDR3 DNA sequence: TGCGCCAGCACCGGGGATCTGGCTCGGAATTCACCCCTCCACTTT. It specifies CASTGDLARNSPLHF.

This clonotype was found many times. The genes are TRBV11-2 and TRBJ2-1; D unresolved. The CDR3 runs to 15 residues. Trimming took off 7 bases at V and 0 bases at J, with 13 bases between the two ends. CDR1 SGHAT and CDR2 FQNNGV come from the germline V gene. The CDR3 coding sequence is TGTGCCAGCATCTCAGATCCGAGCTCCTACAATGAGCAGTTCTTC. This sequence encodes CASISDPSSYNEQFF.

At least ten counts were recorded for this clonotype. This rearrangement joins TRBV5-5 to TRBJ1-1, with a possible D match to TRBD1 (5 bases). The CDR3 has 16 residues. CDR1 and CDR2 from the germline V gene are SGHKS and YYEKEE (reference sequence). Trimming left V 0 bases short and J 0 bases short, with 12 bases between. The CDR3 region is CASSLVRDRLNTEAFF. The CDR3 DNA sequence: TGTGCCAGCAGCTTGGTGAGGGACCGACTGAACACTGAAGCTTTCTTT.

Of note for this clonotype: The junction does not match germline at one end; this may be a read error. This chain uses TRBV20-1 with TRBJ2-6; D may be TRBD1 (5 bases). CDR3 size: 15 residues. The germline CDR1 and CDR2 sequences are DFQATT and SNEGSKA (reference sequence). The CDR3 bases are TGCAGTGCTCAGCCCGCCTCCTCTGGGGCCAACGTCCCGACTTTC. This sequence encodes CSAQPASSGANVPTF.

The chain carries TRBV14 and TRBJ2-3; the match to TRBD1 covers 7 bases. There are 15 residues in the CDR3. CDR1 is SGHDN and CDR2 is FVKESK in the germline V gene. With V trimmed by 6 bases and J by 0 bases, 6 bases remained unmatched. The DNA of the CDR3 is TGTGCCAGCAGATCTCAGGGGGTCAGCACAGATACGCAGTATTTT. Translation: CASRSQGVSTDTQYF.

In its sample, this clonotype was seen many times. The chain employs TRBV25-1 and TRBJ1-1; D is perhaps TRBD1 (6 bases). Germline-derived CDR1 and CDR2 are MGHDK and SYGVNS. Deletions cut 2 bases from V and 6 bases from J, with 13 bases between. This CDR3 is built from 14 residues. The CDR3 protein is CASSERGGYAEAFF. The CDR3, as DNA: TGTGCCAGCAGTGAAAGGGGGGGGTACGCTGAAGCTTTCTTT.

This clonotype was seen ten or more times. Written as DNA, the CDR3 is TGTGCCACCTCCGAAGCTTTCTTT. Translated, it gives CATSEAFF. The J gene is TRBJ1-1, the V gene TRBV12-3 or TRBV12-4; D remains ambiguous. Trimming shortened V by 10 bases and J by 8 bases, and 5 bases separated the two germline ends. This CDR3 has 8 amino acids.

This clonotype has at least ten counts. This rearrangement joins TRBV3-1 to TRBJ1-1; maybe TRBD1 (6 bases). The germline V and J ends were trimmed by 4 bases and 8 bases, with 26 bases remaining between them. Germline V lookup: CDR1 LGHDT, CDR2 YNNKEL (reference sequence). The CDR3 is 17 amino acids. Written as DNA, the CDR3 is TGTGCCAGCAGCCTTCTTTACGGGGGCGCCGGAGATGGGGAAGCTTTCTTT. Residues: CASSLLYGGAGDGEAFF.

This clonotype occurred many times. The rearrangement links TRBV6-5 to TRBJ2-1, with TRBD1 identical over 8 bases. CDR1 MNHEY and CDR2 SVGAGI come from the germline V gene. The junction had 9 bases not matched to a gene; V was cut back by 2 bases and J by 15 bases. The CDR3 totals 13 residues. The CDR3 sequence: CASSYDSRTGLFF. The CDR3 coding sequence is TGTGCCAGCAGTTACGATTCTCGGACAGGGTTGTTCTTC.

This clonotype came up many times. The chain couples TRBV25-1 to TRBJ1-6; D unresolved. CDR3 length: 16 residues. Per the germline V gene, CDR1 is MGHDK and CDR2 is SYGVNS. With 4 bases removed from V and 3 bases from J, the gap between germline ends came to 13 bases. The DNA of the CDR3 is TGTGCCAGCAGTGCACCCACAGCGGACTATAATTCACCCCTCCACTTT. Its protein is CASSAPTADYNSPLHF.

This clonotype was counted many times. J is TRBJ1-2 and V is TRBV19; no clear D. CDR1 and CDR2 (germline): LNHDA, SQIVND (reference sequence). Trimming pared 1 base from V and 0 bases from J, leaving 6 bases between. The CDR3 covers 14 residues. The CDR3 nucleotides read TGTGCCAGTAGTATAGGACCAACTAACTATGGCTACACCTTC. This gives the protein CASSIGPTNYGYTF.

This clonotype came up many times. The V gene is TRBV20-1, the J gene TRBJ1-1, with D tentatively TRBD1 (5 bases). CDR1 and CDR2 from the germline V gene are DFQATT and SNEGSKA (reference sequence). With 1 base removed from V and 6 bases from J, the gap between germline ends came to 12 bases. The CDR3 totals 13 residues. The CDR3 sequence is CSARGGDRSEAFF. The DNA for the CDR3 is TGCAGTGCTAGAGGGGGGGATCGTTCTGAAGCTTTCTTT.

This sequence joins TRBV29-1 and TRBJ2-5, with 8 bases matching TRBD2. Per germline, CDR1 SQVTM and CDR2 ANQGSEA. The CDR3 spans 14 residues. With V trimmed by 5 bases and J by 4 bases, 9 bases remained unmatched. CDR3: CSVNSGNQGETQYF. For the CDR3, the DNA is TGCAGCGTTAATAGCGGGAACCAAGGAGAGACCCAGTACTTC.

This clonotype was seen a handful of times. The rearrangement links TRBV6-1 to TRBJ1-2, with TRBD1 matching 10 bases. Germline trimming cut 8 bases from V and 5 bases from J; bases unmatched to any gene: 11. Germline V gene lookup returns CDR1 MNHNS and CDR2 SASEGT. There are 15 residues in the CDR3. The CDR3 is CASLGTGTGEYGYTF. The CDR3 bases are TGTGCCAGCCTAGGAACCGGGACAGGGGAATATGGCTACACCTTC.

This clonotype was recorded at least ten times. The J gene is TRBJ2-2, the V gene TRBV10-3, with unresolved D. The CDR3 spans 14 residues. The V and J ends lost 0 bases and 2 bases respectively, with 4 bases between them. CDR1 ENHRY and CDR2 SYGVKD come from the germline V gene. CDR3 sequence: CAISESSNTGELFF. In DNA, the CDR3 is TGTGCCATCAGTGAGTCGTCAAACACCGGGGAGCTGTTTTTT.

The chain employs TRBV30 and TRBJ2-5; D unresolved. Trimming left V 1 base short and J 3 bases short, with 6 bases between. The CDR3 sequence is 12 residues long. CDR1 is GTSNPN, CDR2 SVGIG, per germline (reference sequence). CDR3 sequence reads: CAWSASKETQYF. The CDR3 DNA follows: TGTGCCTGGAGTGCATCTAAAGAGACCCAGTACTTC.

This clonotype was recorded many times. The CDR3 DNA sequence: TGTGCCAGCAGCTTGGGTGGGGTACAAGAGACCCAGTACTTC. As protein: CASSLGGVQETQYF. The V gene is TRBV5-4, the J gene TRBJ2-5, with D hard to call. This CDR3 contains 14 residues. The V end lost 0 bases, the J end lost 2 bases, and 8 bases lay between the germline ends. Germline values: CDR1 SGHNT, CDR2 YYREEE (reference sequence).

This clonotype was observed at least ten times. The genes are TRBV6-1 and TRBJ2-7, with 7 bases matching TRBD2. Germline CDR1 and CDR2: MNHNS and SASEGT. The CDR3 runs to 13 residues. After removal of 6 bases from V and 0 bases from J, the junction contained 2 bases not matched to a gene. The CDR3 sequence is CASRRTSSYEQYF. In DNA form, the CDR3 reads TGTGCCAGCAGAAGGACTAGCTCCTACGAGCAGTACTTC.

V usage is TRBV13 and J usage is TRBJ2-5; the match to TRBD2 covers 7 bases. The germline V gene encodes CDR1 PRHDT and CDR2 FYEKMQ (reference sequence). The CDR3 runs to 14 residues. V lost 2 bases to trimming and J lost 9 bases; unmatched junction nucleotides: 9. The CDR3 bases are TGTGCCAGCAGCTTATCCAGCGGGAAGCCGGCCCAGTACTTC. Its protein is CASSLSSGKPAQYF. Combining the CDR3 with reference TRBV13 and TRBJ2-5 gives the whole variable domain AAGVIQSPRHLIKEKRETATLKCYPIPRHDTVYWYQQGPGQDPQFLISFYEKMQSDKGSIPDRFSAQQFSDYHSELNMSSLELGDSALYFCASSLSSGKPAQYFGPGTRLLVL.

This clonotype was picked up many times. The chain carries TRBV10-3 and TRBJ2-7; 9 nucleotides align to TRBD2. CDR1 and CDR2 from the germline V gene are ENHRY and SYGVKD. With 0 bases clipped from V and 2 bases from J, the junction kept 14 bases outside the gene matches. This CDR3 is 19 amino acids long. This CDR3 reads CAISESRLAGFDQTYEQYF. In nucleotides, the CDR3 is TGTGCCATCAGTGAGTCGAGGCTAGCGGGGTTCGACCAAACCTACGAGCAGTACTTC.

This clonotype was recorded a few times. A much bigger clone sits one base away, suggesting this may be a read error. This chain connects TRBV28 to TRBJ2-6; TRBD2 might be the D (7 bases). The CDR3 extends over 18 amino acids. CDR1 is MDHEN and CDR2 is SYDVKM in the germline V gene. The CDR3 sequence is CAGSLGGARTSGANVLTF. CDR3 DNA sequence: TGTGCCGGCAGTCTAGGGGGGGCGCGGACCTCTGGGGCCAACGTCCTGACTTTC. Based on the CDR3 plus reference TRBV28 and TRBJ2-6, the full variable domain is DVKVTQSSRYLVKRTGEKVFLECVQDMDHENMFWYRQDPGLGLRLIYFSYDVKMKEKGDIPEGYSVSREKKERFSLILESASTNQTSMYLCAGSLGGARTSGANVLTFGAGSRLTVL.

V and J are TRBV4-1 and TRBJ2-3; D possibly uses TRBD1 or TRBD2 (6 bases each). Deletions cut 1 base from V and 0 bases from J, with 11 bases between. The CDR3 totals 16 residues. CDR1 is MGHRA and CDR2 is YSYEKL in the germline V gene. The CDR3 loop is CASSQAGAPSTDTQYF. The CDR3 nucleotides are TGCGCCAGCAGCCAAGCGGGGGCCCCCAGCACAGATACGCAGTATTTT.

The J gene is TRBJ1-1, the V gene TRBV24-1; D ambiguous. The V gene's germline CDR1 is KGHDR and CDR2 SFDVKD. Trimming cost V 6 bases and J 5 bases, with 12 bases left between them. The CDR3 spans 13 residues. CDR3 nucleotides: TGTGCCACCAGTTCCAATGGTAGGACTGAAGCTTTCTTT. Translating gives CATSSNGRTEAFF.

The chain combines TRBV9 with TRBJ2-2; 8 nucleotides line up with TRBD1. The CDR3 runs to 15 residues. Germline CDR1 reads SGDLS; CDR2 reads YYNGEE. J gave up 6 bases and V 3 bases, and 7 bases lay outside the gene matches. CDR3 loop: CASSGRTGKAGELFF. The CDR3 nucleotides are TGTGCCAGCAGCGGGCGGACAGGGAAGGCCGGGGAGCTGTTTTTT.

This clonotype was seen only a few times. V usage is TRBV29-1 and J usage is TRBJ1-2, with D perhaps matching TRBD1 (5 bases). Trimming shortened V by 7 bases and J by 8 bases, and 23 bases separated the two germline ends. Germline assignment: CDR1 SQVTM and CDR2 ANQGSEA. The CDR3 length is 14 residues. CDR3: CSAQEGLKLGGYTF. The CDR3 region has the DNA TGCAGCGCCCAAGAGGGACTGAAATTGGGAGGCTACACCTTC.

Concerning this clonotype itself: One end of the junction varies from germline; a read error may be responsible. V gene TRBV28 combines with J gene TRBJ2-7, with 11 bases matching TRBD2. The germline V gene encodes CDR1 MDHEN and CDR2 SYDVKM. The CDR3 extends over 15 amino acids. The CDR3 nucleotides are TGTGCCAGCGGAGTAGCGGGAGGGCGCTCCTACGAGCAGCACTTC. Its translation: CASGVAGGRSYEQHF.

This clonotype was found many times. V is TRBV6-1 and J is TRBJ2-7; D possibly matches TRBD1 or TRBD2 (5 bases each). V was trimmed by 5 bases and J by 0 bases, leaving 11 bases between them. Germline CDR1 MNHNS, CDR2 SASEGT. This CDR3 comprises 14 residues. CDR3 coding DNA: TGTGCCAGCAGTAAGGCCGGGGCCTCCTACGAGCAGTACTTC. As protein: CASSKAGASYEQYF.

This clonotype was recorded many times. The chain couples TRBV27 to TRBJ2-2; TRBD1 agrees at 7 bases. There are 12 residues in the CDR3. The germline V gene encodes CDR1 MNHEY and CDR2 SMNVEV (reference sequence). V shed 7 bases, J shed 7 bases, and the junction held 3 bases outside the gene matches. The CDR3 DNA reads TGTGCCAGCACACAGGGGTACGGGGAGCTGTTTTTT. Its translation: CASTQGYGELFF.

At least ten counts were recorded for this clonotype. The chain has TRBV24-1 and TRBJ1-5; possible D gene TRBD1, 5 bases. Germline assignment: CDR1 KGHDR and CDR2 SFDVKD. This CDR3 region has 14 residues. V was pared by 7 bases and J by 6 bases, with 15 bases between. CDR3: CATSAPGSPQPQHF. For the CDR3, the DNA is TGTGCCACCAGCGCCCCAGGGTCTCCTCAGCCCCAGCATTTT.

In this sample, this clonotype turned up a few times. V usage is TRBV12-5 and J usage is TRBJ2-7, with D possibly being TRBD2 (5 bases). The CDR3 is 13 amino acids. V lost 9 bases, J lost 6 bases, and 18 bases lay in between. Germline lookup yields CDR1 LGHNT and CDR2 FRNRAP. The CDR3 is CARGIGRTAEQYF. In DNA, the CDR3 is TGTGCTAGGGGGATCGGACGGACTGCCGAGCAGTACTTC.

The gene calls are TRBV29-1 and TRBJ2-5; no reliable D call. Germline V gene sequence: CDR1 SQVTM, CDR2 ANQGSEA. This CDR3 spans 14 amino acids. Trimming pared 5 bases from V and 1 base from J, leaving 14 bases between. The CDR3 here is CSVTRMGFQETQYF. The CDR3 DNA follows: TGCAGCGTTACCCGTATGGGGTTCCAAGAGACCCAGTACTTC.

Ten or more counts support this clonotype. V and J are TRBV6-5 and TRBJ2-3; TRBD2 matches at 10 bases. Germline assignment: CDR1 MNHEY and CDR2 SVGAGI. V was clipped by 2 bases and J by 0 bases; unmatched bases: 5. The CDR3 is 17 amino acids. CDR3 DNA sequence: TGTGCCAGCAGTTACGGCCAAGCGGGGGGGAGCACAGATACGCAGTATTTT. This encodes CASSYGQAGGSTDTQYF.